The 6 T cell receptor beta chains reported below all come from one sample, sequenced in a study of blood T cell repertoires in COVID-19. TCRdb keeps only in-frame clones here, not all; method: immunoSEQ multiplex PCR. Seen here are some 140,000 clones, roughly nine tenths observed once, and the top ten hold 0.5% to 0.55%. Input material: peripheral blood. The receptors were sampled from a man aged 45-65 years with acute or convalescent COVID-19.

J is TRBJ2-1 and V is TRBV4-2, with D maybe TRBD2 (5 bases). V was clipped by 0 bases and J by 9 bases, with 12 bases between them. Germline V gene lookup returns CDR1 LGHNA and CDR2 YNFKEQ. The CDR3 sequence is 14 residues long. The CDR3 nucleotides read TGTGCCAGCAGCCAAGATGCGGTTCGGGGTGAGCAGTTCTTC. Translation gives CASSQDAVRGEQFF.

About this clone: A read error may produce the germline difference seen at one junction end. CDR3 nucleotides: TGTGCCAGCAGTGAACGATCTAGCATAGATACGCAGTATTTT. It encodes CASSERSSIDTQYF. J is TRBJ2-3 and V is TRBV6-1; the D gene is possibly TRBD2 (5 bases). Germline CDR1 reads MNHNS; CDR2 reads SASEGT. The CDR3 contains 14 residues.

The genes are TRBV6-5 and TRBJ2-7; 8 bases line up with TRBD2. The CDR3 is made up of 14 amino acids. V lost 7 bases and J lost 0; bases outside the gene matches: 5. Germline V lookup: CDR1 MNHEY, CDR2 SVGAGI. This CDR3 reads CASTIAGRSYEQYF. CDR3 nucleotides: TGTGCCAGCACTATAGCGGGACGCTCCTACGAGCAGTACTTC.

With respect to this clone: A junction boundary mismatches the germline segment, possibly from a read error. V gene TRBV6-4 combines with J gene TRBJ1-1, with D perhaps TRBD1 (6 bases). CDR1 is MRHNA, CDR2 SNTAGT, per germline. The CDR3 contains 11 residues. This CDR3 reads CASRGGGEAFF. The DNA of the CDR3 is TGTGCTAGCAGGGGAGGAGGTGAAGCTTTCTTT.

The chain has TRBV2 and TRBJ2-5; D gene uncertain. V was cut by 5 bases and J by 5 bases, with 9 bases left in between. Germline values: CDR1 SNHLY, CDR2 FYNNEI. The CDR3 sequence is 12 residues long. Here the CDR3 DNA reads TGTGCCAGCAGTTATGGGCTGGAGACCCAGTACTTC. This translates into CASSYGLETQYF. Variable domain in full (rest from reference TRBV2 and TRBJ2-5): EPEVTQTPSHQVTQMGQEVILRCVPISNHLYFYWYRQILGQKVEFLVSFYNNEISEKSEIFDDQFSVERPDGSNFTLKIRSTKLEDSAMYFCASSYGLETQYFGPGTRLLVL.

The V gene is TRBV7-2, the J gene TRBJ1-5; no firm D call. The V end lost 6 bases, the J end lost 7 bases, and 13 bases lay between the germline ends. CDR1 and CDR2 from the germline V gene are SGHTA and FQGNSA. The CDR3 totals 13 residues. CDR3 in amino acids: CASSRVPQQPQHF. For the CDR3, the DNA is TGTGCCAGCAGTCGGGTCCCTCAACAGCCCCAGCATTTT.